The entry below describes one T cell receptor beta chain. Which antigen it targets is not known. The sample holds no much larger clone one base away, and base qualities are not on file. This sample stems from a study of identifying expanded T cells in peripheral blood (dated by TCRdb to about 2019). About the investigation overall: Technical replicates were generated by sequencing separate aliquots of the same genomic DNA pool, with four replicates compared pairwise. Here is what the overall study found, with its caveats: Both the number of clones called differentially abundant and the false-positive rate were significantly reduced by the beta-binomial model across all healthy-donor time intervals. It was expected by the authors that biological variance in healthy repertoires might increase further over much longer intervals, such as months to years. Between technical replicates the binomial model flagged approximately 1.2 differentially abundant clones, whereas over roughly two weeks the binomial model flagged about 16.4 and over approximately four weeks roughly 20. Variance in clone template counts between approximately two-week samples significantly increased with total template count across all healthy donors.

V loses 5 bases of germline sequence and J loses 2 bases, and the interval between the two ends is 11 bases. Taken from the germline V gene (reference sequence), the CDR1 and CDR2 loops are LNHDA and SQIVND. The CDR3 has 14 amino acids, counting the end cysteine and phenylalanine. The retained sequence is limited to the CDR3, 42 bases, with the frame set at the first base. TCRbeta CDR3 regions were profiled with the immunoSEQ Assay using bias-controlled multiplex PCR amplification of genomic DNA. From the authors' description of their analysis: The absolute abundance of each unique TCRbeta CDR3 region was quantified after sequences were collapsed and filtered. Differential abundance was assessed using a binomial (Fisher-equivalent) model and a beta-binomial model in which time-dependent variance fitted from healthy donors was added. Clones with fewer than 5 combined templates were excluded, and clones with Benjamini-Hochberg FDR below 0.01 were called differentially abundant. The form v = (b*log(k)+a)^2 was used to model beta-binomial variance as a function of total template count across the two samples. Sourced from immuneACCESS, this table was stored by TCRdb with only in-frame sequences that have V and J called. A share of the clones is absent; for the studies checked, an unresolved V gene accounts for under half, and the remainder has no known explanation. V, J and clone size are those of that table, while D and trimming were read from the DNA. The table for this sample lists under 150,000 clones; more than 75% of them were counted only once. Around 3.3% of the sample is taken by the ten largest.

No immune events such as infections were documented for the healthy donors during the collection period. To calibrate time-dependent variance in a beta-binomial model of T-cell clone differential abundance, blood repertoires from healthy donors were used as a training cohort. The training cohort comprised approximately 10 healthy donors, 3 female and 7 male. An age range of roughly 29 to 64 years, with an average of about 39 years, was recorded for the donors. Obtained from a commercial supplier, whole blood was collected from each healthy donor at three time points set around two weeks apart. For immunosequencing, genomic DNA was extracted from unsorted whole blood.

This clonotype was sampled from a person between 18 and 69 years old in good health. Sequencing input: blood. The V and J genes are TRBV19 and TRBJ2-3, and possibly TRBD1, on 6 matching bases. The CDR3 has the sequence CASSVGTNTDTQYF. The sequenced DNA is TGTGCCAGTAGTGTGGGGACAAACACAGATACGCAGTATTTT.